One and the same sample provided the 22 T cell receptor beta chains below, sequenced in a study of blood T cell repertoires in COVID-19. Produced via immunoSEQ multiplex PCR; TCRdb's table is partial and in-frame only. The sample lists approximately 90,000 clones, less than 90% occurring once. Material: peripheral blood. These TCRs come from a man between 60 and 70 years old with acute or convalescent COVID-19.

The V and J genes are TRBV27 and TRBJ2-3, with TRBD2 matching over 7 bases. The CDR3 loop spans 14 amino acids. The junction had 4 bases not matched to a gene; V was cut back by 5 bases and J by 2 bases. In germline, CDR1 is MNHEY, CDR2 SMNVEV (reference sequence). The CDR3 DNA reads TGTGCCAGCAGTGACGGGGGGTACACAGATACGCAGTATTTT. It encodes CASSDGGYTDTQYF.

The chain is built from TRBV3-1 (or the pseudogene TRBV3-2) and TRBJ2-7; D gene unclear. V was trimmed by 1 base and J by 3 bases, leaving 13 bases between them. Germline values: CDR1 LGHDT, CDR2 YNNKEL (reference sequence). This CDR3 is 15 amino acids long. DNA of the CDR3: TGTGCCAGCAGCCAAGCCCCTACGTTGGTCTACGAGCAGTACTTC. Amino acids: CASSQAPTLVYEQYF.

This sequence joins TRBV6-5 and TRBJ1-1, with 7 bases fitting TRBD1. CDR1 is MNHEY, CDR2 SVGAGI, per germline. J gave up 4 bases and V 6 bases, and 8 bases lay outside the gene matches. CDR3 length: 14 amino acids. The CDR3 is CASRHRGLSTEAFF. CDR3 DNA sequence: TGTGCCAGCAGACACAGGGGTTTAAGCACTGAAGCTTTCTTT.

CDR3 amino acids: CSASPHGGGGRADTQYF. CDR3 bases: TGCAGTGCTAGTCCCCACGGTGGGGGGGGGAGGGCAGATACGCAGTATTTT. The chain couples TRBV20-1 to TRBJ2-3, with 7 bases fitting TRBD2. Germline assignment: CDR1 DFQATT and CDR2 SNEGSKA (reference sequence). The ends lost 3 bases at V and 4 bases at J; junction bases unmatched: 16. This CDR3 spans 17 amino acids.

The rearrangement joins TRBV5-1 to TRBJ2-7; 8 bases line up with TRBD1. V dropped 4 bases and J dropped 2; count of bases not matched to a gene: 5. Germline CDR1 and CDR2: SGHRS and YFSETQ. The CDR3 length is 14 residues. CDR3 region: CASSDQGAAYEQYF. The DNA for the CDR3 is TGCGCCAGCAGCGACCAGGGGGCTGCCTACGAGCAGTACTTC.

This clone was seen just once. This chain links TRBV9 with TRBJ1-2; D might be TRBD1 (5 bases). This CDR3 region has 16 residues. Germline V CDR1 and CDR2: SGDLS, YYNGEE. Trimming shortened V by 2 bases and J by 6 bases, and 20 bases separated the two germline ends. The CDR3 nucleotides read TGTGCCAGCAGCGTGCAAGTACACTCAGGGTTGGATGGCTACACCTTC. As protein: CASSVQVHSGLDGYTF.

This chain joins TRBV12-5 and TRBJ1-2, with TRBD1 identical over 7 bases. V was clipped by 6 bases and J by 3 bases; unmatched bases: 4. Germline V gives CDR1 LGHNT, CDR2 FRNRAP. The CDR3 has 13 amino acids. CDR3 region: CASGPGQYYGYTF. CDR3 DNA sequence: TGTGCTAGTGGCCCGGGACAGTACTATGGCTACACCTTC.

The chain carries TRBV4-1 and TRBJ2-5, with 7 nucleotides matching TRBD2. The germline gives CDR1 MGHRA, CDR2 YSYEKL. CDR3 length: 15 amino acids. Unmatched junction bases numbered 14, after V lost 6 bases and J lost 7 bases. DNA for the CDR3: TGCGCCAGCAGGGGACCTAGCGGAGGGGCTGGGACCCAGTACTTC. Translated: CASRGPSGGAGTQYF.

This clone was seen more than once but under ten times. J is TRBJ1-2 and V is TRBV5-1; TRBD1 matches 7 bases. V was pared by 1 base and J by 6 bases, with 12 bases of the junction left unmatched. Germline loops: CDR1 SGHRS, CDR2 YFSETQ. The CDR3 is 16 amino acids. For the CDR3, the DNA is TGCGCCAGCAGCTTGTCGCCTGGGGACAGAGGGCATGGCTACACCTTC. This sequence encodes CASSLSPGDRGHGYTF.

This clone was observed a single time. The rearrangement links TRBV27 to TRBJ1-4; D possibly corresponds to TRBD1 (6 bases). This CDR3 is 18 amino acids long. CDR1 and CDR2 from the germline V gene are MNHEY and SMNVEV (reference sequence). V dropped 4 bases and J dropped 7 bases, with 25 bases sitting between them. CDR3 in amino acids: CASSSRPPHYREGEKLFF. The CDR3 coding sequence is TGTGCCAGCAGTTCGCGCCCCCCCCACTACAGGGAGGGTGAAAAACTGTTTTTT.

This clone has more than one count but fewer than ten. The chain has TRBV4-2 and TRBJ1-1, with 7 bases matching TRBD1. The germline V gene encodes CDR1 LGHNA and CDR2 YNFKEQ. With V trimmed by 0 bases and J by 3 bases, 1 base remained unmatched. This CDR3 has 14 amino acids. The CDR3 protein is CASSQDRGDTEAFF. For the CDR3, the DNA is TGTGCCAGCAGCCAAGACAGGGGGGACACTGAAGCTTTCTTT.

The genes are TRBV19 and TRBJ1-5; no clear D. Trimming removed 3 bases at V and 7 bases at J, with 16 bases between. CDR3 length: 15 amino acids. Germline V gene lookup returns CDR1 LNHDA and CDR2 SQIVND (reference sequence). CDR3 coding DNA: TGTGCCAGTAGTATTAAATCAACCAGCGGGCAGCCCCAGCATTTT. Translation: CASSIKSTSGQPQHF. Variable domain in full (rest from reference TRBV19 and TRBJ1-5): DGGITQSPKYLFRKEGQNVTLSCEQNLNHDAMYWYRQDPGQGLRLIYYSQIVNDFQKGDIAEGYSVSREKKESFPLTVTSAQKNPTAFYLCASSIKSTSGQPQHFGDGTRLSIL.

The chain joins TRBV11-3 to TRBJ2-1, with 7 nucleotides matching TRBD1. The CDR3 loop spans 17 amino acids. Germline CDR1 SGHNT, CDR2 YENEEA. V was clipped by 4 bases and J by 5 bases; unmatched bases: 14. The CDR3 nucleotides are TGTGCCAGCAGCTCAACGTTCCGGGACAGCATTAACAATGAGCAGTTCTTC. This encodes CASSSTFRDSINNEQFF.

This clone was seen a few times. The V and J genes are TRBV3-1 (or the pseudogene TRBV3-2) and TRBJ1-5; D may be TRBD1 (5 bases). Germline CDR1 and CDR2: LGHDT and YNNKEL (reference sequence). The CDR3 length is 16 residues. Trimming shortened V by 1 base and J by 2 bases, and 12 bases separated the two germline ends. Here the CDR3 DNA reads TGTGCCAGCAGCCAAGGGGGCGCGGGGGGCAATCAGCCCCAGCATTTT. Translation gives CASSQGGAGGNQPQHF.

The chain joins TRBV7-2 to TRBJ2-1, with 7 bases fitting TRBD2. Germline V gene data show CDR1 as SGHTA and CDR2 as FQGNSA. The ends lost 0 bases at V and 0 bases at J; junction bases unmatched: 2. CDR3 length: 16 residues. In DNA, the CDR3 is TGTGCCAGCAGCTTAGCCTGGGGGGGCTCCTACAATGAGCAGTTCTTC. It yields the protein CASSLAWGGSYNEQFF.

The V call is TRBV19, the J call TRBJ2-1, with 8 positions matching TRBD2. The V and J ends lost 5 bases and 0 bases, in that order; junction bases with no gene match: 3. From germline, CDR1 is LNHDA and CDR2 SQIVND (reference sequence). The CDR3 spans 15 residues. The CDR3 nucleotides read TGTGCCAGTAGTTCGGGGGGGCTCTCCTACAATGAGCAGTTCTTC. This codes for CASSSGGLSYNEQFF.

The chain combines TRBV27 with TRBJ2-5; 9 nucleotides align to TRBD1. The CDR3 consists of 17 residues. Germline V gene lookup returns CDR1 MNHEY and CDR2 SMNVEV (reference sequence). V lost 8 bases to trimming and J lost 1 base; unmatched junction nucleotides: 14. CDR3 loop: CASHQGQGKALQETQYF. The CDR3 DNA sequence: TGTGCCAGCCATCAGGGACAGGGAAAGGCCCTCCAAGAGACCCAGTACTTC.

J is TRBJ2-1 and V is TRBV6-6; 9 bases map to TRBD2. The CDR3 is 16 residues long. Germline CDR1 and CDR2: MNHNY and SVGAGI (reference sequence). Trimming removed 4 bases from V and 4 bases from J; junction bases left unmatched: 8. This chain's CDR3 is CASSSPSGGIYNEQFF. CDR3 DNA sequence: TGTGCCAGCAGTTCCCCAAGCGGGGGGATTTACAATGAGCAGTTCTTC.

The chain has TRBV12-3 or TRBV12-4 and TRBJ2-1; D is unclear. The CDR3 loop spans 13 amino acids. V was pared by 2 bases and J by 9 bases, with 11 bases between. The CDR3 is CASSLPTVGEQFF. The CDR3 nucleotides read TGTGCCAGCAGTTTACCCACAGTCGGTGAGCAGTTCTTC.

J is TRBJ1-3 and V is TRBV7-2; TRBD1 agrees at 7 bases. V lost 6 bases and J lost 2; bases outside the gene matches: 4. CDR1 and CDR2 from the germline V gene are SGHTA and FQGNSA. This CDR3 region has 14 residues. This CDR3 reads CASSSQGAGNTIYF. The DNA for the CDR3 is TGTGCCAGCAGTTCGCAGGGGGCTGGAAACACCATATATTTT.

The chain employs TRBV29-1 and TRBJ1-2; 12 nucleotides line up with TRBD1. Germline lookup yields CDR1 SQVTM and CDR2 ANQGSEA. The CDR3 loop spans 14 amino acids. J was trimmed by 7 bases and V by 3 bases; bases with no gene match: 6. In DNA form, the CDR3 reads TGCAGCGTTGAGGGGACAGGGGGCCTTCGTGGCTACACCTTC. This codes for CSVEGTGGLRGYTF.

The V call is TRBV27, the J call TRBJ1-2, with D possibly TRBD1 on 6 matching bases. CDR3 size: 16 residues. CDR1 MNHEY and CDR2 SMNVEV come from the germline V gene (reference sequence). V shed 5 bases and J shed 4 bases, with 20 bases lying between them. The CDR3 region is CASSTQQGRGLYGYTF. CDR3 DNA sequence: TGTGCCAGCAGTACCCAACAGGGTAGGGGCCTCTATGGCTACACCTTC.